This T cell receptor (beta chain) emerged from a study of vaccination effects on CD4 cells after COVID-19. The CDR3 has 15 residues. V was shortened by 2 bases and J by 7 bases, with 17 bases between the two germline ends. The germline gives CDR1 SGHTA, CDR2 FQGNSA. Clones were sequenced by immunoSEQ multiplex PCR, and TCRdb holds only the in-frame ones, with some missing. The sample lists tens of thousands of clones; roughly 80% were seen once. After less than twelve days in culture, the CD4+ T cells were isolated. Two doses of BNT162b2 or mRNA-1273 vaccine were administered to participants. With regard to this clone: Its antigen is undetermined.

V usage is TRBV7-2 and J usage is TRBJ1-1; tentative D call: TRBD1 (5 bases). The sequences come from CD4+ T cells from PBMCs cultured without peptide, collected after COVID-19 vaccination. This receptor was obtained from a human donor who received a COVID-19 vaccine. The chain's CDR3 is CASSLNRGRGYEAFF. DNA of the CDR3: TGTGCCAGCAGCTTAAACCGGGGACGGGGTTATGAAGCTTTCTTT. Variable domain in full (rest from reference TRBV7-2 and TRBJ1-1): GAGVSQSPSNKVTEKGKDVELRCDPISGHTALYWYRQSLGQGLEFLIYFQGNSAPDKSGLPSDRFSAERTGGSVSTLTIQRTQQEDSAVYLCASSLNRGRGYEAFFGQGTRLTVV.